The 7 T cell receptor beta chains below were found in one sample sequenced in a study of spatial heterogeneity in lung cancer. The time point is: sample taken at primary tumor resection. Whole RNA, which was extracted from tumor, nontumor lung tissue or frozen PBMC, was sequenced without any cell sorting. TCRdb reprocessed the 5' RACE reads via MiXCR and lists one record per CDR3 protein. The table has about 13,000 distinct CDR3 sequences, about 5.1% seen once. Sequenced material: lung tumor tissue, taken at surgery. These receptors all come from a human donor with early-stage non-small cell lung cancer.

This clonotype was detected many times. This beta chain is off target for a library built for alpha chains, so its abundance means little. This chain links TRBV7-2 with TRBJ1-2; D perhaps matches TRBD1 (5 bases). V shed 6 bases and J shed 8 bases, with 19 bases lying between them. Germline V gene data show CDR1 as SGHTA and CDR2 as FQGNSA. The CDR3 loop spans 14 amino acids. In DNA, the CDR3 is TGTGCCAGCAGTCCAAGTTCAGGGCGTCGAGGCTACACCTTC. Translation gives CASSPSSGRRGYTF.

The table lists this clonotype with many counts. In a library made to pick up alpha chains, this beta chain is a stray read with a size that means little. The CDR3: CASSGGLQQETQYF. CDR3 sequence (DNA): TGTGCCAGCAGTGGGGGACTCCAGCAAGAGACCCAGTACTTC. V gene TRBV12-3 or TRBV12-4 combines with J gene TRBJ2-5, with D possibly matching TRBD2 (6 bases). Trimming removed 5 bases at V and 2 bases at J, with 12 bases between. The CDR3 has 14 residues.

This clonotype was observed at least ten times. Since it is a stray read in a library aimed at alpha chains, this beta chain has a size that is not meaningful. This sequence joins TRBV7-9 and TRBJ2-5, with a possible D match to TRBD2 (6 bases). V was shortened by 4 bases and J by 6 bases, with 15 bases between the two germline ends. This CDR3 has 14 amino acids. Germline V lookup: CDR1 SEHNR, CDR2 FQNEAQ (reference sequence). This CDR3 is CASSSPGARQTQYF. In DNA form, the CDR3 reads TGTGCCAGCAGCTCCCCGGGAGCAAGGCAGACCCAGTACTTC.

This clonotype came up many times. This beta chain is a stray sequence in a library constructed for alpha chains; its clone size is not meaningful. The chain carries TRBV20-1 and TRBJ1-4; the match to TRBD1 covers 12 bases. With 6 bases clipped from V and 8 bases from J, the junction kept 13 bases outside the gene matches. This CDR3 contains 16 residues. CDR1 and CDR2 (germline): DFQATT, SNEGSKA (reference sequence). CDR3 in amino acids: CSAKSRDRGRWEKLFF. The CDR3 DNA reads TGCAGTGCCAAATCCCGGGACAGGGGGCGCTGGGAAAAACTGTTTTTT.

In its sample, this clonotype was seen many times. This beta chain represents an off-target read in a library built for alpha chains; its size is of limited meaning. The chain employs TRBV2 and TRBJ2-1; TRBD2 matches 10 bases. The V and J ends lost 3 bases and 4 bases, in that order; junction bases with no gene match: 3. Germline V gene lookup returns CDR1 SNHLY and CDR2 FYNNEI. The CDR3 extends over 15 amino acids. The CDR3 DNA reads TGTGCCAGCAGTGATCTAGCGGGAGAGTACAATGAGCAGTTCTTC. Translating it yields CASSDLAGEYNEQFF.

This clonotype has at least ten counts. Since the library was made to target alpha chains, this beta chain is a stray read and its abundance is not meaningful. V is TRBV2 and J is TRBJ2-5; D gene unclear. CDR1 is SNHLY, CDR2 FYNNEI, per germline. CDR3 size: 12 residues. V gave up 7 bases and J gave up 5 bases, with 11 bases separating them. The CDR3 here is CASMVFGETQYF. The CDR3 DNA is TGTGCCAGCATGGTGTTCGGGGAGACCCAGTACTTC.

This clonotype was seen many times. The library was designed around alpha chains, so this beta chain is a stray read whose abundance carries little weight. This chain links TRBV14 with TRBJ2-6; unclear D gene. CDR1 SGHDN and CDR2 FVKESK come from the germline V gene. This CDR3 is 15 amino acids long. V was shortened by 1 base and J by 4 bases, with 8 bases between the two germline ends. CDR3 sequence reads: CASSQVEAGANVLTF. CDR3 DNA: TGTGCCAGCAGCCAAGTCGAGGCCGGGGCCAACGTCCTGACTTTC.